One and the same sample provided the 23 T cell receptor beta chains below, sequenced in a study of blood T cell repertoires in COVID-19. Some clones are missing from TCRdb's copy, which holds only in-frame ones; the method was immunoSEQ multiplex PCR. The data hold a few hundred thousand clones, with about 83% observed a single time. Sequencing was carried out using peripheral blood. The receptors derive from a woman between 50 and 59 years old with acute or convalescent COVID-19.

V gene TRBV27 combines with J gene TRBJ1-1, with TRBD1 matching 12 bases. CDR1 MNHEY and CDR2 SMNVEV come from the germline V gene (reference sequence). There are 15 residues in the CDR3. Germline trimming cut 4 bases from V and 8 bases from J; bases unmatched to any gene: 8. The CDR3 DNA is TGTGCCAGCAGTTCCCGGGACAGGGGGCGCTTGGAAGCTTTCTTT. Protein sequence: CASSSRDRGRLEAFF.

This sequence joins TRBV19 and TRBJ1-4; a possible D gene is TRBD1 (6 bases). The V gene lost 3 bases and the J gene lost 4 bases, with 9 bases spanning the gap. The V gene's germline CDR1 is LNHDA and CDR2 SQIVND (reference sequence). The CDR3 sequence is 14 residues long. The CDR3 DNA follows: TGTGCCAGTAGTATCCTGGACAGTAATGAAAAACTGTTTTTT. It is translated as CASSILDSNEKLFF.

This clone was detected once. V usage is TRBV28 and J usage is TRBJ1-1; D is ambiguous. V lost 3 bases to trimming and J lost 7 bases, with 12 bases between them. The germline CDR1 and CDR2 sequences are MDHEN and SYDVKM. The CDR3 spans 13 residues. In DNA, the CDR3 is TGTGCCAGCAGTTTGGGCGAGAAAGGTGAAGCTTTCTTT. As protein: CASSLGEKGEAFF. The full variable domain, in which reference TRBV28 and TRBJ1-1 provide the parts outside the CDR3, is DVKVTQSSRYLVKRTGEKVFLECVQDMDHENMFWYRQDPGLGLRLIYFSYDVKMKEKGDIPEGYSVSREKKERFSLILESASTNQTSMYLCASSLGEKGEAFFGQGTRLTVV.

The chain recombines TRBV28 with TRBJ2-1; tentative D call: TRBD2 (6 bases). CDR1 and CDR2 (germline): MDHEN, SYDVKM. The CDR3 spans 14 residues. With 3 bases removed from V and 3 bases from J, the gap between germline ends came to 9 bases. The chain's CDR3 is CASSLSGLYNEQFF. The CDR3 DNA reads TGTGCCAGCAGTTTGTCGGGACTCTACAATGAGCAGTTCTTC.

This rearrangement joins TRBV5-6 to TRBJ2-7; possibly TRBD2 for D (6 bases). Trimming removed 5 bases at V and 3 bases at J, with 15 bases between. The germline gives CDR1 SGHDT, CDR2 YYEEEE. CDR3 length equals 14 residues. The CDR3 is CASRLRDSYYEQYF. Written as DNA, the CDR3 is TGTGCCAGCAGACTCCGGGACTCCTACTACGAGCAGTACTTC.

The chain employs TRBV19 and TRBJ1-5; D possibly corresponds to TRBD1 (6 bases). The CDR3 sequence is 16 residues long. The germline CDR1 and CDR2 sequences are LNHDA and SQIVND (reference sequence). Trimming removed 4 bases from V and 2 bases from J, with 15 bases in between. CDR3 nucleotide sequence: TGTGCCAGTAGTACGGAACAGGGTATGGGCAATCAGCCCCAGCATTTT. Translation: CASSTEQGMGNQPQHF.

This clone was seen once. The V call is TRBV9, the J call TRBJ2-7; 8 bases agree with TRBD1. The V segment lost 2 bases and the J segment 3 bases; nucleotides outside the gene matches: 4. The CDR3 contains 14 residues. CDR1 is SGDLS and CDR2 is YYNGEE in the germline V gene. CDR3 DNA sequence: TGTGCCAGCAGCGTTGCACAGGGGGTCTACGAGCAGTACTTC. Its translation: CASSVAQGVYEQYF.

This sequence joins TRBV20-1 and TRBJ2-2; TRBD2 aligns across 11 bases. V shed 3 bases and J 4 bases; nucleotides not matched to a gene: 7. The CDR3 runs 16 residues. CDR1 is DFQATT and CDR2 is SNEGSKA in the germline V gene (reference sequence). DNA for the CDR3: TGCAGTGCTAGTAAGGCTAGCGGGAGGAGCACCGGGGAGCTGTTTTTT. Amino acids: CSASKASGRSTGELFF.

The chain uses TRBV24-1 and TRBJ1-2; D is undetermined. The germline V and J ends were trimmed by 5 bases and 2 bases, with 14 bases remaining between them. Germline values: CDR1 KGHDR, CDR2 SFDVKD. The CDR3 has 15 amino acids. The DNA of the CDR3 is TGTGCCACCAGTGCTCCCCGGAGAGGGAACTATGGCTACACCTTC. It yields the protein CATSAPRRGNYGYTF.

The table lists this clone with a few counts. The rearrangement joins TRBV10-3 to TRBJ2-7; D gene ambiguous. Per germline, CDR1 ENHRY and CDR2 SYGVKD. The CDR3 runs 13 residues. Between the trimmed V and J ends, which lost 11 bases and 1 base, there was a span of 15 bases. CDR3 in DNA: TGTGCCGCTAATGCCCCCGAGTCCTACGAGCAGTACTTC. Protein: CAANAPESYEQYF.

This chain uses TRBV18 with TRBJ2-7; no reliable D call. V lost 3 bases to trimming and J lost 4 bases, with 4 bases between them. CDR3 length: 11 residues. The V gene's germline CDR1 is KGHSH and CDR2 LQKENI. This CDR3 reads CASSPQYEQYF. CDR3 DNA: TGTGCCAGCTCACCTCAGTACGAGCAGTACTTC.

This CDR3 reads CATSDWPQRGTDTQYF. The CDR3 DNA follows: TGTGCCACCAGTGATTGGCCTCAGCGGGGCACAGATACGCAGTATTTT. The chain links TRBV24-1 to TRBJ2-3; tentatively, D is TRBD2 (6 bases). This CDR3 has 16 amino acids. V lost 2 bases and J 1 base, leaving 12 bases between the germline ends. The germline V gene encodes CDR1 KGHDR and CDR2 SFDVKD.

J is TRBJ2-2 and V is TRBV15, with TRBD1 as a possible D gene (6 bases). The CDR3 consists of 16 residues. Trimming left V 5 bases short and J 0 bases short, with 13 bases between. Germline V lookup: CDR1 LNHNV, CDR2 YYDKDF (reference sequence). The CDR3: CATSPRGHANTGELFF. The CDR3 nucleotides are TGTGCCACCAGCCCGAGGGGACATGCGAACACCGGGGAGCTGTTTTTT.

The rearrangement joins TRBV12-5 to TRBJ2-1; TRBD1 agrees at 10 bases. Trimming cost V 5 bases and J 9 bases; bases outside gene matches: 10. In germline, CDR1 is LGHNT, CDR2 FRNRAP. The CDR3 loop spans 15 amino acids. The CDR3 DNA sequence: TGTGCTAGTGGTAACGGACAGGGGGTTTTTAGTGAGCAGTTCTTC. Encoded protein: CASGNGQGVFSEQFF.

The V call is TRBV4-1, the J call TRBJ1-5; no firm D call. Germline V gene lookup returns CDR1 MGHRA and CDR2 YSYEKL. This CDR3 has 15 residues. V lost 4 bases, J lost 0 bases, and 10 bases lay in between. The CDR3 DNA follows: TGCGCCAGCAGCCCCACGAGTTATAGCAATCAGCCCCAGCATTTT. Translated: CASSPTSYSNQPQHF.

The chain links TRBV25-1 to TRBJ1-2; 7 nucleotides line up with TRBD1. V dropped 2 bases and J dropped 5; count of bases not matched to a gene: 11. The CDR3 has 16 amino acids. Germline V CDR1 and CDR2: MGHDK, SYGVNS. In DNA form, the CDR3 reads TGTGCCAGCAGTGAAGAGATCTGGGGCAGGGGGTATGGCTACACCTTC. Amino acids: CASSEEIWGRGYGYTF.

This chain joins TRBV27 and TRBJ2-3; D is unclear. Between the trimmed V and J ends, which lost 6 bases and 4 bases, there was a span of 14 bases. The CDR3 has 14 amino acids. CDR1 and CDR2 (germline): MNHEY, SMNVEV (reference sequence). CDR3 sequence: CASSLSRLADTQYF. For the CDR3, the DNA is TGTGCCAGCAGCCTTTCACGACTGGCAGATACGCAGTATTTT.

The J gene is TRBJ1-5, the V gene TRBV7-2; D is unclear. The CDR3 is made up of 13 amino acids. Per germline, CDR1 SGHTA and CDR2 FQGNSA. The germline V and J ends were trimmed by 3 bases and 4 bases, with 7 bases remaining between them. The CDR3 DNA reads TGTGCCAGCAGCTTGAGGGTAAATCAGCCCCAGCATTTT. The encoded protein is CASSLRVNQPQHF.

V usage is TRBV18 and J usage is TRBJ1-2, with D possibly matching TRBD1 (6 bases). V was clipped by 8 bases and J by 4 bases, with 14 bases between them. Per germline, CDR1 KGHSH and CDR2 LQKENI. The CDR3 runs to 13 residues. CDR3 nucleotide sequence: TGTGCCAGCCGGGCTGGACAGACCTATGGCTACACCTTC. Residues: CASRAGQTYGYTF. The full variable domain, completed using reference TRBV18 and TRBJ1-2, is NAGVMQNPRHLVRRRGQEARLRCSPMKGHSHVYWYRQLPEEGLKFMVYLQKENIIDESGMPKERFSAEFPKEGPSILRIQQVVRGDSAAYFCASRAGQTYGYTFGSGTRLTVV.

This clone came up a few times. The CDR3 region is CASSPLRETQYF. The CDR3 DNA is TGTGCCAGCAGCCCCTTGCGGGAGACCCAGTACTTC. The chain is built from TRBV11-2 and TRBJ2-5; D remains ambiguous. Trimming pared 5 bases from V and 5 bases from J, leaving 9 bases between. Germline values: CDR1 SGHAT, CDR2 FQNNGV. This CDR3 comprises 12 residues.

The rearrangement joins TRBV10-3 to TRBJ2-3, with 7 bases matching TRBD2. Trimming cost V 6 bases and J 3 bases; bases outside gene matches: 6. Germline values: CDR1 ENHRY, CDR2 SYGVKD. CDR3 length equals 14 residues. CDR3 DNA sequence: TGTGCCATCAGCGGAGCGGGGACGACAGATACGCAGTATTTT. Its translation is CAISGAGTTDTQYF.

This chain links TRBV19 with TRBJ2-2; D is unclear. This CDR3 comprises 15 residues. The ends were cut back, 5 bases at V and 1 base at J, with 11 bases in the middle. Germline CDR1 LNHDA, CDR2 SQIVND (reference sequence). The CDR3, as DNA: TGTGCCAGTAGTCTCACTAACTTGAACACCGGGGAGCTGTTTTTT. Its translation: CASSLTNLNTGELFF.

The gene calls are TRBV4-1 and TRBJ1-4; TRBD1 is a possible D gene (5 bases). From germline, CDR1 is MGHRA and CDR2 YSYEKL. Trimming cost V 4 bases and J 8 bases, with 26 bases left between them. This CDR3 spans 18 amino acids. The CDR3 DNA follows: TGCGCCAGCAGCCGCCCGTTTCGGGGGGGAAGTGGAACGGAAAAACTGTTTTTT. Translation: CASSRPFRGGSGTEKLFF.